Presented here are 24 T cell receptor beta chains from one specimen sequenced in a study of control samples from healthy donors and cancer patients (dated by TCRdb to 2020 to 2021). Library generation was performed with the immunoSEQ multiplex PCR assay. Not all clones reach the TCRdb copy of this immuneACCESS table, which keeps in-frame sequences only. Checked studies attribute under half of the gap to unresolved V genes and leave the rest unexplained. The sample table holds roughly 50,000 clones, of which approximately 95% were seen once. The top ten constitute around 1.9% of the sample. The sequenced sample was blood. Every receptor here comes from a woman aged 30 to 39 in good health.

The CDR3 spells CATSRDWVQHQPQHF. CDR3 bases: TGTGCCACCAGCAGAGATTGGGTACAGCATCAGCCCCAGCATTTT. This chain connects TRBV15 to TRBJ1-5; D remains unclear. The germline gives CDR1 LNHNV, CDR2 YYDKDF (reference sequence). V was trimmed by 0 bases and J by 5 bases, leaving 11 bases between them. There are 15 residues in the CDR3.

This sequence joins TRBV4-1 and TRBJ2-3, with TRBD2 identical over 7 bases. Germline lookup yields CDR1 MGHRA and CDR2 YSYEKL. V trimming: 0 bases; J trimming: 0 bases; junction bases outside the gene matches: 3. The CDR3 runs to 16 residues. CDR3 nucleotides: TGCGCCAGCAGCCAAGAGGGGGGGTCTAGCACAGATACGCAGTATTTT. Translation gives CASSQEGGSSTDTQYF.

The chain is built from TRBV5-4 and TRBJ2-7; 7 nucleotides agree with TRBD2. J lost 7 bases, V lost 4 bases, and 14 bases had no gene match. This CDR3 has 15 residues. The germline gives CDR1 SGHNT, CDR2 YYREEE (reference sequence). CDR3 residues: CASSRTSAHPREQYF. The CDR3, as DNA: TGTGCCAGCAGCCGCACTAGCGCACACCCCCGGGAGCAGTACTTC.

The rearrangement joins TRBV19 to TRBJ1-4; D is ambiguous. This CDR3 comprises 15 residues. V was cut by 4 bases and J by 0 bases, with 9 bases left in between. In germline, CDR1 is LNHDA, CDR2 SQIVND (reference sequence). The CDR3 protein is CASSTGRATNEKLFF. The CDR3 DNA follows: TGTGCCAGTAGTACCGGGCGTGCAACTAATGAAAAACTGTTTTTT.

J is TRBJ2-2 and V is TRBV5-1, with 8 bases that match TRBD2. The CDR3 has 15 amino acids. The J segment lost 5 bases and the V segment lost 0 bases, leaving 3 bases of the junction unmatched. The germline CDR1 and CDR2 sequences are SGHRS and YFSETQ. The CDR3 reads CASSLEREGTGELFF. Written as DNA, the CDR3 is TGCGCCAGCAGCTTGGAACGGGAGGGTACCGGGGAGCTGTTTTTT.

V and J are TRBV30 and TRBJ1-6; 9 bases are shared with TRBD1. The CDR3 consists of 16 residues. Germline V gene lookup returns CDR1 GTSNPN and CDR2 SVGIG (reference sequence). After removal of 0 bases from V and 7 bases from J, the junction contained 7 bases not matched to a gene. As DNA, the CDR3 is TGTGCCTGGAGTGTAGGAGGGACAGGGAGAAATTCACCCCTCCACTTT. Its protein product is CAWSVGGTGRNSPLHF.

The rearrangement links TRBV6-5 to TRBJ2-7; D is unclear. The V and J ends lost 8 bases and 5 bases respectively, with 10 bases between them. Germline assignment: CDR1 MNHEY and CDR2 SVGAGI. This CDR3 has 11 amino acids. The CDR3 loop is CASGDSHEQYF. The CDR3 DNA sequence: TGTGCCAGCGGGGATTCCCACGAGCAGTACTTC.

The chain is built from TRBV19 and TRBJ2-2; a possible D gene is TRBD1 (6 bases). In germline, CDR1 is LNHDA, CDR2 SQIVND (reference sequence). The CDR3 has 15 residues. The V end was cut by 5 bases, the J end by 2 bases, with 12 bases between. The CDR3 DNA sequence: TGTGCCAGTAGTGGCCTGGGACAAAACACCGGGGAGCTGTTTTTT. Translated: CASSGLGQNTGELFF.

In DNA, the CDR3 is TGTGCCAGCAGCCCAAAGACGGGGTCTGGCTACACCTTC. Protein: CASSPKTGSGYTF. The chain is built from TRBV14 and TRBJ1-2; no reliable D call. The V end lost 4 bases, the J end lost 7 bases, and 13 bases lay between the germline ends. Germline V gene lookup returns CDR1 SGHDN and CDR2 FVKESK. This CDR3 has 13 residues.

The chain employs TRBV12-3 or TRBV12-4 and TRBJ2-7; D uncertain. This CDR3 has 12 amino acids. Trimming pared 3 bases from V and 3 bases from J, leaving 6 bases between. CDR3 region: CASSFGYYEQYF. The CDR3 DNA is TGTGCCAGCAGTTTTGGGTACTACGAGCAGTACTTC.

Here the CDR3 reads CASSNGMGADTQYF. CDR3 coding DNA: TGTGCCAGCAGCAACGGGATGGGCGCAGATACGCAGTATTTT. The chain uses TRBV5-5 and TRBJ2-3, with D possibly TRBD2 on 5 matching bases. The CDR3 runs to 14 residues. The germline CDR1 and CDR2 sequences are SGHKS and YYEKEE (reference sequence). V shed 4 bases and J shed 4 bases, with 13 bases lying between them. The full variable domain, rest sourced from reference TRBV5-5 and TRBJ2-3, is DAGVTQSPTHLIKTRGQQVTLRCSPISGHKSVSWYQQVLGQGPQFIFQYYEKEERGRGNFPDRFSARQFPNYSSELNVNALLLGDSALYLCASSNGMGADTQYFGPGTRLTVL.

CDR3 region: CAWTWGQMLQETQYF. DNA for the CDR3: TGTGCCTGGACCTGGGGGCAGATGCTTCAAGAGACCCAGTACTTC. The chain joins TRBV30 to TRBJ2-5, with D perhaps TRBD1 (6 bases). The CDR3 runs 15 residues. V lost 4 bases and J 2 bases, leaving 17 bases between the germline ends. From germline, CDR1 is GTSNPN and CDR2 SVGIG (reference sequence).

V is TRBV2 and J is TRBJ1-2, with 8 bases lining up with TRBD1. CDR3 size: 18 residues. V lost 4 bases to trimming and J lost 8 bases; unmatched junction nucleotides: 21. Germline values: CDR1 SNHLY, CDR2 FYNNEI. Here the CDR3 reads CASSGGAGQGLFPAGYTF. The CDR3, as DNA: TGTGCCAGCAGTGGAGGGGCCGGACAGGGCCTGTTTCCCGCGGGCTACACCTTC.

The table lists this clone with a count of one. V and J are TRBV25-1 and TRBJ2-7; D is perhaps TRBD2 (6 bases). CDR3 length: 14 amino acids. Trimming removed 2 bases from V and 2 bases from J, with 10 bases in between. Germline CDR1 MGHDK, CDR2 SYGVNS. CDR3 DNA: TGTGCCAGCAGTGAAGCGGGGAGAACCTACGAGCAGTACTTC. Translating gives CASSEAGRTYEQYF.

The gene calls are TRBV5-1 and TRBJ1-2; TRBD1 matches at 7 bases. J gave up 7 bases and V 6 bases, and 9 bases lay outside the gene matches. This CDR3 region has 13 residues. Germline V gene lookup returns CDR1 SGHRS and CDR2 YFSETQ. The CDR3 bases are TGCGCCAGCACTCTAGACAGGGTAGCTGGCTACACCTTC. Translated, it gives CASTLDRVAGYTF.

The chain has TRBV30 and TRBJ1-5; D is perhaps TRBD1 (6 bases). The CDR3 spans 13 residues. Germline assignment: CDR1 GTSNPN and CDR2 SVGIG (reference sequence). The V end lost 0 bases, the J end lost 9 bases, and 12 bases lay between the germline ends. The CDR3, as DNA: TGTGCCTGGAGTGTAGGGGGGTTTCCGCCCCAGCATTTT. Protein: CAWSVGGFPPQHF.

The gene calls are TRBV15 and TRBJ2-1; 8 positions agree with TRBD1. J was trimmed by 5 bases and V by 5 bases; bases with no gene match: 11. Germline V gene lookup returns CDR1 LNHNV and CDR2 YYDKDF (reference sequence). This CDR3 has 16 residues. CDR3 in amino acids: CATSGQGSHTHNEQFF. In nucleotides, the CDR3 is TGTGCCACCAGCGGACAGGGAAGCCACACACACAATGAGCAGTTCTTC.

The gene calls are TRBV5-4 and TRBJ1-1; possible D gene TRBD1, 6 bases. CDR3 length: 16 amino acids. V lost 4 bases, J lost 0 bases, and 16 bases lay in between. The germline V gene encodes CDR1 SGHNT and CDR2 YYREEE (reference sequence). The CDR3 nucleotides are TGTGCCAGCAGCAAACGAAGACAGGACTTGAACACTGAAGCTTTCTTT. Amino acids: CASSKRRQDLNTEAFF.

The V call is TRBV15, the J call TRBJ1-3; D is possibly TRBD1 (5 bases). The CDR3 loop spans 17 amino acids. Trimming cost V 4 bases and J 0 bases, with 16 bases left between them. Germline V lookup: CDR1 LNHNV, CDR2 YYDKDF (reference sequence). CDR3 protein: CATSIAGGDSSGNTIYF. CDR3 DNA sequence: TGTGCCACCAGCATAGCGGGGGGAGATTCCTCTGGAAACACCATATATTTT.

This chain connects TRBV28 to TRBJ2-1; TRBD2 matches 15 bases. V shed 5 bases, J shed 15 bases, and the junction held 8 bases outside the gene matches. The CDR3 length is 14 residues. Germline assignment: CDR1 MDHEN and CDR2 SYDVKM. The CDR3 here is CASSVGLAGGPGFF. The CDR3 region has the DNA TGTGCCAGCAGTGTAGGACTAGCGGGAGGGCCGGGGTTCTTC.

CDR3 residues: CASSRTGGGQPQHF. The CDR3 DNA reads as TGTGCCAGTAGCCGGACAGGGGGCGGTCAGCCCCAGCATTTT. The genes are TRBV19 and TRBJ1-5, with TRBD1 matching over 11 bases. The germline V gene has CDR1 LNHDA and CDR2 SQIVND (reference sequence). V lost 6 bases, J lost 6 bases, and 4 bases stayed unmatched. This CDR3 region has 14 residues.

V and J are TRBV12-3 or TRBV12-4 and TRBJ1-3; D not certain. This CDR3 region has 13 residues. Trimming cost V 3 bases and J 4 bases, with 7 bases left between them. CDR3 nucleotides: TGTGCCAGCAGTTTTGTGGTGGGAAACACCATATATTTT. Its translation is CASSFVVGNTIYF.

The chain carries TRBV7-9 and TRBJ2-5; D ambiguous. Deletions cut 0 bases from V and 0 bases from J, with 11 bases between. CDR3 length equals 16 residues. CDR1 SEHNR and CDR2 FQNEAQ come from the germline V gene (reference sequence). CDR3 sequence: CASSLALGGYQETQYF. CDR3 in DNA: TGTGCCAGCAGCTTAGCGCTAGGCGGCTACCAAGAGACCCAGTACTTC.

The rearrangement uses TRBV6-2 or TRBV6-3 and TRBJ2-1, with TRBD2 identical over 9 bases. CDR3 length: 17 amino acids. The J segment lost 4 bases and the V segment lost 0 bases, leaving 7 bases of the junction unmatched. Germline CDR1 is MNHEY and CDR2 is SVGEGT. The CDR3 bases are TGTGCCAGCAGTTACTCATCTAGCGGGGAGTGGTACAATGAGCAGTTCTTC. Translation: CASSYSSSGEWYNEQFF.